This T cell receptor (beta chain) stems from a study of response to subunit inactivated influenza vaccine. Germline V CDR1 and CDR2: MNHEY, SVGEGT. The V gene lost 5 bases and the J gene lost 1 base, with 18 bases spanning the gap. The CDR3 covers 17 residues. TCRdb recomputed calls from the RT-PCR reads with MiXCR, one row per CDR3 protein. This table has roughly 650,000 distinct CDR3 sequences, about 15% appearing once. This TCR was sampled from a man over 45 who received an inactivated influenza vaccine. Specimen: PBMCs from blood, collected around two weeks before vaccination. This chain uses TRBV6-2 or TRBV6-3 with TRBJ1-5, with D perhaps TRBD1 (6 bases). CDR3 amino acids: CASSDERWGASNQPQHF. The CDR3 coding sequence is TGTGCCAGCAGTGACGAGCGTTGGGGGGCGAGCAATCAGCCCCAGCATTTT.